This is a list of T cell receptor beta chains from one sample in a study of Ad26.COV2.S vaccination and SARS-CoV-2 variants. Sequencing was performed with immunoSEQ multiplex PCR; in TCRdb, only in-frame clones are kept and a portion is missing. This table has 380,000 or so clones, 85% to 90% appearing once. The specimen was peripheral blood, collected in a trial of Ad26.COV2.S vaccine versus placebo. These receptors were taken from a person between 18 and 60 years old who received the Ad26.COV2.S COVID-19 vaccine or a placebo. CDR3s leave out the opening cysteine and the closing phenylalanine or tryptophan. Fields, in order: J gene, V gene, clone size, CDR3 protein. For some rows the clone size is stated as once, few or many, or as a class when expanded; others skip it.

TRBJ1-2,TRBV6-1,.,ASSEGGGQPGGYT
TRBJ2-3,TRBV6-5,.,ASSYSLTSDTQY
TRBJ1-2,TRBV15,.,ATSRDLGANGYT
TRBJ2-7,TRBV13,.,ASSLGLSDSQLYEQY
TRBJ2-7,TRBV19,.,ASSIDGETYEQY
TRBJ2-6,TRBV19,.,ASSIDPSYNFKHSGANVLT
TRBJ2-7,TRBV2,.,ASSETGFFDEQY
TRBJ1-1,TRBV15,once,ATSSSDSQNTEAF
TRBJ2-7,TRBV6-1,.,ASSEGETGGYKQY
TRBJ2-5,TRBV4-1,.,ASSQVLGETQY
TRBJ2-7,TRBV14,.,ASSQGTDGLYEQY
TRBJ1-5,TRBV5-3,.,ARSFMRGRGQPQH
TRBJ2-2,TRBV27,.,ASSLGGTNTGELF
TRBJ2-3,TRBV27,.,ASIQGTDTQY
TRBJ2-5,TRBV27,once,ASSLDGEETQY
TRBJ2-5,TRBV21-1,.,ASSMGLAGETQY
TRBJ1-4,TRBV18,.,ASSAVDEKLF
TRBJ1-1,TRBV10-3,.,AISEFGGQNTEAF
TRBJ2-1,TRBV27,.,ASSLTGTYNEQF
TRBJ1-2,TRBV28,.,ASGGTDGYT
TRBJ2-5,TRBV11-2,.,ASSLGGSGAWTQY
TRBJ1-6,TRBV29-1,.,SVGTGDSPLH
TRBJ2-5,TRBV24-1,.,ATSDGRGVQETQY
TRBJ2-3,TRBV19,.,ASKNRGSTDTQY
TRBJ1-1,TRBV18,once,ASSIETNTEAF
TRBJ1-4,TRBV9,.,ASSVGTGLNEKLF
TRBJ2-7,TRBV9,.,ASSVAGMGEQY
TRBJ2-7,TRBV30,.,AWSAGPRYEQY
TRBJ2-2,TRBV6-5,.,ASGPGSNTGELF
TRBJ2-5,TRBV27,.,ASSSLRGGGEETQY
TRBJ2-3,TRBV7-2,.,ASSLGTSGGEDTQY
TRBJ2-7,TRBV6-5,.,ASRMDRLIAYEQY
TRBJ1-1,TRBV7-9,.,ASTLDRGKMNTEAF
TRBJ2-1,TRBV14,.,ASSQSGTSGRAGQF
TRBJ2-3,TRBV5-1,.,ASSTGTGLVSTDTQY
TRBJ2-7,TRBV19,.,ASSWDISYEQY
TRBJ2-1,TRBV11-1,.,ATRTGDTDEQF
TRBJ1-1,TRBV7-9,few,ASSDDRLTEAF
TRBJ2-1,TRBV24-1,.,ATSDSRTSGSYNEQF
TRBJ1-6,TRBV5-1,few,ASSFEAENSPLH
TRBJ2-5,TRBV2,.,ASSAIGQGVETQY
TRBJ2-1,TRBV19,.,ASSIGGPGGASYNEQF
TRBJ2-2,TRBV28,once,ASSPGGGLVGELF
TRBJ2-7,TRBV11-2,.,ASSLGTAYEQY
TRBJ2-1,TRBV4-3,.,ASSQGTSGYNEQF
TRBJ1-5,TRBV6-1,.,ASSEVPGQPQH
TRBJ2-1,TRBV28,.,ASRRPGLKINEQF
TRBJ1-4,TRBV6-5,.,ASRKRQGTGEKLF
TRBJ1-4,TRBV7-9,.,ASSHLGQLNEKLF
TRBJ1-5,TRBV5-5,.,ASSPDRGRGQPQH
TRBJ2-6,TRBV7-9,.,ASSSLPSGANVLT
TRBJ2-1,TRBV18,.,ASSPLSKDPQF